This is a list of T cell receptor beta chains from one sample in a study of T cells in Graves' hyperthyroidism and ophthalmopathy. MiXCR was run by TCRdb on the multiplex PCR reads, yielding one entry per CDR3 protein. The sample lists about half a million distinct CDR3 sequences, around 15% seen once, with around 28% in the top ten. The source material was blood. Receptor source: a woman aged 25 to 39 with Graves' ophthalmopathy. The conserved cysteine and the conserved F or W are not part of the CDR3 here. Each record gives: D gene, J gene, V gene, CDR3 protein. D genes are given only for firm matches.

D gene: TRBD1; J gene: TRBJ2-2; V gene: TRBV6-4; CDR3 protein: ASSDGDRDTGELF
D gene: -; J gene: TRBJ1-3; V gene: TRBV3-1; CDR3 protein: ASSITTGSGNTIY
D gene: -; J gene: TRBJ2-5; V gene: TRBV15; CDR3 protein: ATSSLRGKETQY
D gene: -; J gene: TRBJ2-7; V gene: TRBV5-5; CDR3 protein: ASSLGPREQY
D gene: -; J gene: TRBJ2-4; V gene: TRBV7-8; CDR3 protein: ASSLGGQLNIQY
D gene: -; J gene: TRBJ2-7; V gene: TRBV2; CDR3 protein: ASTRGAASYEQY
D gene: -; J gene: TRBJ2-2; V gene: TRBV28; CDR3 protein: ASSSQWTSKNTGELF
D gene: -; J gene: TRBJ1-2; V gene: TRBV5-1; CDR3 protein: ASSLVGSHYSNYGYT
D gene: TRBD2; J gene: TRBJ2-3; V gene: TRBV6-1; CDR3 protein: ASRIKTSGSTDTQY
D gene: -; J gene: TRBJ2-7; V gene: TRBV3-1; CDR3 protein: AGSQDAGPSSYEQY
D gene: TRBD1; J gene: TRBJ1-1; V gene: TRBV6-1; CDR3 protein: ASSTLRGANTEAF
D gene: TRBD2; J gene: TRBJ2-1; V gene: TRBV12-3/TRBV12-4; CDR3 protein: ASSLAATSGVCNEQF
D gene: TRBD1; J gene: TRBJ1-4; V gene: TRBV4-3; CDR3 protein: ASSQGDRGTNEKLF
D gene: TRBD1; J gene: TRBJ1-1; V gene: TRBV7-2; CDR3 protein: ASSSQGLGGGTEAF
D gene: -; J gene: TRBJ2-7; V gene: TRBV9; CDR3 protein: ASSLQPDPYEQY
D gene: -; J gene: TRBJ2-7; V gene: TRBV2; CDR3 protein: ASSEGLGGGYYEQY
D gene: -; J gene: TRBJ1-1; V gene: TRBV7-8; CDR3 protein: ASSRGQNTEAF
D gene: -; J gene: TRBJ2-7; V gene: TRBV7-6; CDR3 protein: ASSQGSRGVVEQY
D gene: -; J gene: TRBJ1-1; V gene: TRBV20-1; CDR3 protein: SALPGTDMNTEAF